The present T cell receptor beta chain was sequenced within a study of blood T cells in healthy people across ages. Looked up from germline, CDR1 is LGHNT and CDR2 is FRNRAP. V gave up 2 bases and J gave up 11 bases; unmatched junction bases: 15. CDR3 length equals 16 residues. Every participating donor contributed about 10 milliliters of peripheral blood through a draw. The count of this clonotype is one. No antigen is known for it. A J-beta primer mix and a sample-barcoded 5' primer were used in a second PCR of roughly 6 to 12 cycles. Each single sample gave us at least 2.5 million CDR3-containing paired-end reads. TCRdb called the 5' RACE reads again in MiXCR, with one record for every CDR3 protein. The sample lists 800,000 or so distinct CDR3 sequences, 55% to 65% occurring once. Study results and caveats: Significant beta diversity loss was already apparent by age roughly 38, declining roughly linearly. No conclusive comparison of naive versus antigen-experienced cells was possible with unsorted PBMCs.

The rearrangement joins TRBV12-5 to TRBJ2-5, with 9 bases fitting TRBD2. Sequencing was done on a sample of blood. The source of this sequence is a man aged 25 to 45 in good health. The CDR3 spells CASGLTSGFPSGEQYF. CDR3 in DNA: TGTGCTAGTGGTTTGACTAGCGGGTTCCCTTCGGGGGAGCAGTACTTC.